Shown below are 17 T cell receptor beta chains from a single sample sequenced in a study of identifying expanded T cells in peripheral blood. TCRdb's copy holds only in-frame clones and misses some; the assay was immunoSEQ multiplex PCR. The sample includes approximately 86,000 clones, 70% to 90% of them seen just once. The sequenced material came from blood. The receptors stem from a person aged 18-69 years in good health.

The rearrangement joins TRBV5-6 to TRBJ2-7; D is uncertain. Trimming cost V 0 bases and J 0 bases, with 16 bases left between them. Germline CDR1 SGHDT, CDR2 YYEEEE. CDR3 length: 17 residues. CDR3 residues: CASSLGSRNPGSYEQYF. The CDR3 nucleotides are TGTGCCAGCAGCTTGGGCTCTCGCAATCCTGGCTCCTACGAGCAGTACTTC.

This clone was observed a single time. The rearrangement uses TRBV4-3 and TRBJ1-2; D is uncertain. CDR1 and CDR2 (germline): LGHNA, YSLEER. The CDR3 runs 14 residues. V lost 0 bases, J lost 4 bases, and 9 bases lay in between. The CDR3: CASSQEARVYGYTF. CDR3 DNA sequence: TGCGCCAGCAGCCAAGAAGCTCGGGTCTATGGCTACACCTTC.

Only one count was recorded for this clone. This chain links TRBV28 with TRBJ1-1; 8 bases fit TRBD1. Trimming at V came to 3 bases and at J to 6 bases, leaving 6 bases not matched to a gene. The length of the CDR3 is 14 residues. Germline V gene sequence: CDR1 MDHEN, CDR2 SYDVKM. CDR3 nucleotides: TGTGCCAGCAGTTTCCGGGACAGGAGGTCTGAAGCTTTCTTT. This translates into CASSFRDRRSEAFF.

The chain combines TRBV5-5 with TRBJ2-7; D may be TRBD2 (6 bases). This CDR3 spans 15 amino acids. Germline assignment: CDR1 SGHKS and CDR2 YYEKEE (reference sequence). V shed 3 bases and J shed 2 bases, with 15 bases lying between them. Written as DNA, the CDR3 is TGTGCCAGCAGCTATAGACGGGGGATCGCCTACGAGCAGTACTTC. Encoded protein: CASSYRRGIAYEQYF.

The chain recombines TRBV30 with TRBJ1-3; the D gene is possibly TRBD1 (5 bases). Germline V CDR1 and CDR2: GTSNPN, SVGIG (reference sequence). V lost 4 bases and J 4 bases, leaving 8 bases between the germline ends. The CDR3 spans 12 residues. CDR3 nucleotides: TGTGCCTGGACCGAGGGGGGAAACACCATATATTTT. Its protein is CAWTEGGNTIYF.

The chain employs TRBV6-6 and TRBJ1-6; D perhaps matches TRBD1 (5 bases). The V gene lost 0 bases and the J gene lost 9 bases, with 12 bases spanning the gap. Germline V gives CDR1 MNHNY, CDR2 SVGAGI (reference sequence). The CDR3 has 15 residues. The CDR3 protein is CASSYSTRQFSPLHF. The CDR3 DNA sequence: TGTGCCAGCAGTTACTCCACCCGACAGTTTTCACCCCTCCACTTT.

This chain connects TRBV4-3 to TRBJ1-1, with TRBD1 as a possible D gene (5 bases). V lost 9 bases to trimming and J lost 0 bases, with 11 bases between them. In germline, CDR1 is LGHNA, CDR2 YSLEER. CDR3 size: 13 residues. This chain's CDR3 is CASTTEMNTEAFF. The CDR3 DNA reads TGCGCCAGTACGACAGAAATGAACACTGAAGCTTTCTTT.

J is TRBJ1-1 and V is TRBV19; possible D gene TRBD1, 5 bases. The CDR3 has 13 residues. From germline, CDR1 is LNHDA and CDR2 SQIVND (reference sequence). Trimming took off 3 bases at V and 3 bases at J, with 8 bases between the two ends. The DNA of the CDR3 is TGTGCCAGTAGTATCCCAGGGCACACTGAAGCTTTCTTT. This gives the protein CASSIPGHTEAFF.

V and J are TRBV7-9 and TRBJ1-4; maybe TRBD1 (5 bases). Germline CDR1 and CDR2: SEHNR and FQNEAQ (reference sequence). The CDR3 totals 12 residues. With 5 bases removed from V and 8 bases from J, the gap between germline ends came to 9 bases. The chain's CDR3 is CASSRGEEKLFF. For the CDR3, the DNA is TGTGCCAGCAGCCGAGGGGAGGAAAAACTGTTTTTT.

Comments on this clone: A junction end diverges from the germline sequence, so it may reflect a read error. The chain links TRBV28 to TRBJ2-7; D is perhaps TRBD1 (5 bases). CDR3 length: 13 residues. Germline values: CDR1 MDHEN, CDR2 SYDVKM. The CDR3 bases are TGTGCCAGCAGGAATAACTACAGGCTAACCCTTCACTTC. Residues: CASRNNYRLTLHF.

The V gene is TRBV27, the J gene TRBJ1-4; the D is unclear. The CDR3 length is 11 residues. CDR1 and CDR2 from the germline V gene are MNHEY and SMNVEV (reference sequence). V gave up 2 bases and J gave up 10 bases, with 5 bases separating them. CDR3 residues: CASSLDGKLFF. As DNA, the CDR3 is TGTGCCAGCAGTTTAGATGGAAAACTGTTTTTT. The variable domain in full, completed from reference TRBV27 and TRBJ1-4, reads EAQVTQNPRYLITVTGKKLTVTCSQNMNHEYMSWYRQDPGLGLRQIYYSMNVEVTDKGDVPEGYKVSRKEKRNFPLILESPSPNQTSLYFCASSLDGKLFFGSGTQLSVL.

The chain uses TRBV6-5 and TRBJ1-1; D call uncertain. CDR1 and CDR2 (germline): MNHEY, SVGAGI. Trimming took off 0 bases at V and 3 bases at J, with 14 bases between the two ends. CDR3 size: 16 residues. The CDR3 DNA reads TGTGCCAGCAGTTACTCGAGTAGCGGCGGGGACACTGAAGCTTTCTTT. Protein: CASSYSSSGGDTEAFF.

The gene calls are TRBV25-1 and TRBJ1-3, with a possible D match to TRBD1 (5 bases). V lost 1 base and J lost 4, with 11 bases in between. The germline V gene has CDR1 MGHDK and CDR2 SYGVNS. CDR3 size: 15 residues. The CDR3 DNA reads TGTGCCAGCAGTGAATGGGGAGGGGAAGGAAACACCATATATTTT. It encodes CASSEWGGEGNTIYF.

The V and J genes are TRBV5-1 and TRBJ2-6; D is uncertain. Germline V gene lookup returns CDR1 SGHRS and CDR2 YFSETQ. The V end was cut by 4 bases, the J end by 2 bases, with 13 bases between. The CDR3 is made up of 16 amino acids. In DNA form, the CDR3 reads TGCGCCAGCAGCAGAACAACAGTGGCTGGGGCCAACGTCCTGACTTTC. Its translation: CASSRTTVAGANVLTF.

The chain carries TRBV5-6 and TRBJ2-5; weak D call: TRBD1 (5 bases). The CDR3 sequence is 13 residues long. The germline V gene encodes CDR1 SGHDT and CDR2 YYEEEE. V was pared by 6 bases and J by 5 bases, with 14 bases between. The CDR3 here is CASKGVRSETQYF. The CDR3 nucleotides are TGTGCCAGCAAAGGGGTACGTTCGGAGACCCAGTACTTC.

The chain employs TRBV11-2 and TRBJ1-5; D is uncertain. The CDR3 extends over 15 amino acids. V was trimmed by 1 base and J by 0 bases, leaving 7 bases between them. The germline CDR1 and CDR2 sequences are SGHAT and FQNNGV. CDR3 amino acids: CASSLGLFSNQPQHF. The CDR3 coding sequence is TGTGCCAGCAGCTTAGGGCTTTTTAGCAATCAGCCCCAGCATTTT.

V is TRBV5-6 and J is TRBJ2-6; D uncertain. Germline V lookup: CDR1 SGHDT, CDR2 YYEEEE. Trimming took off 3 bases at V and 0 bases at J, with 13 bases between the two ends. The CDR3 is 17 residues long. The CDR3 nucleotides are TGTGCCAGCAGCTCCCTGGCAGGATACTCTGGGGCCAACGTCCTGACTTTC. This sequence encodes CASSSLAGYSGANVLTF. The whole variable domain, remainder taken from reference TRBV5-6 and TRBJ2-6, is DAGVTQSPTHLIKTRGQQVTLRCSPKSGHDTVSWYQQALGQGPQFIFQYYEEEERQRGNFPDRFSGHQFPNYSSELNVNALLLGDSALYLCASSSLAGYSGANVLTFGAGSRLTVL.